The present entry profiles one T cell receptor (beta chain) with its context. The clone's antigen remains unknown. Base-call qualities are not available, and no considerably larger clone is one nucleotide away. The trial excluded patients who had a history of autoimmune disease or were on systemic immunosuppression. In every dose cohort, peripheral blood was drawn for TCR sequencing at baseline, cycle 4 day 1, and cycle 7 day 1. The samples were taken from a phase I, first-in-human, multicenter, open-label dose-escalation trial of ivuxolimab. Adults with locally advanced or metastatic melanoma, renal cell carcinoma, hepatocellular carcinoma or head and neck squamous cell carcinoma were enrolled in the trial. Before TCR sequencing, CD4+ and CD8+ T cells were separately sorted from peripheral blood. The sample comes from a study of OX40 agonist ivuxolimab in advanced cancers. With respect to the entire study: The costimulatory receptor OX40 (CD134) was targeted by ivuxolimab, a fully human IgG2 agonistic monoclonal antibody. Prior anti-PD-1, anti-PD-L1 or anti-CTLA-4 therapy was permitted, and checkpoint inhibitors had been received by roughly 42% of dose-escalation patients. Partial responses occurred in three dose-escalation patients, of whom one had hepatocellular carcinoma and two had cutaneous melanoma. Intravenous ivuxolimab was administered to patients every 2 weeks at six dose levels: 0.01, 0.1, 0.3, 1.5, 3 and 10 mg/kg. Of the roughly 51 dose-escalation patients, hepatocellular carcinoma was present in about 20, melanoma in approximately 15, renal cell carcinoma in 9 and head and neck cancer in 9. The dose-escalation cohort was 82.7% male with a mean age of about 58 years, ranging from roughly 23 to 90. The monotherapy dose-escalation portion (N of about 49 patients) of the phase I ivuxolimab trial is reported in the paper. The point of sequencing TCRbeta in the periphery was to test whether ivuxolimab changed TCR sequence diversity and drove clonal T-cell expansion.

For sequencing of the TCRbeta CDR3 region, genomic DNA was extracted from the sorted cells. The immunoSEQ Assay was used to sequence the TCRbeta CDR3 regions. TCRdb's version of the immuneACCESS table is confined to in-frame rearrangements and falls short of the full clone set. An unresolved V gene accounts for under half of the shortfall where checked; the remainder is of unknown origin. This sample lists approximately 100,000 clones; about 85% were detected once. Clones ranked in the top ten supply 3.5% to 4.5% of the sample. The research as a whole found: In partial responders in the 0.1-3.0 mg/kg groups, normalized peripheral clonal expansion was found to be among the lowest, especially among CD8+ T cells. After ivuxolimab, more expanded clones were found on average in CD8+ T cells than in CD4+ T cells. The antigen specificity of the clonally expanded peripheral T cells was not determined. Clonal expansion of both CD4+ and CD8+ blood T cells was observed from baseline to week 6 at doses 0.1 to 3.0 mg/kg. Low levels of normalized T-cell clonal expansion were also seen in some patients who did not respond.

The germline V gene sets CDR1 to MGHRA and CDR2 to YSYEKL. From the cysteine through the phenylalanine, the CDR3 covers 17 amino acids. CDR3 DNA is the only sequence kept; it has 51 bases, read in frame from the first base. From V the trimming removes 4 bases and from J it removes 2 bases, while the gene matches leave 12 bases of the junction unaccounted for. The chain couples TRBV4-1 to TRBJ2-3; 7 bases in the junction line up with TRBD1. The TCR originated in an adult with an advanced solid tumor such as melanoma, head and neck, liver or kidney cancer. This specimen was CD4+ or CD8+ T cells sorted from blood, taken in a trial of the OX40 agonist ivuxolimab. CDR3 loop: CASSLAPPGGFTDTQYF. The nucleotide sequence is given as TGCGCCAGCAGCCTAGCCCCGCCAGGGGGTTTCACAGATACGCAGTATTTT.